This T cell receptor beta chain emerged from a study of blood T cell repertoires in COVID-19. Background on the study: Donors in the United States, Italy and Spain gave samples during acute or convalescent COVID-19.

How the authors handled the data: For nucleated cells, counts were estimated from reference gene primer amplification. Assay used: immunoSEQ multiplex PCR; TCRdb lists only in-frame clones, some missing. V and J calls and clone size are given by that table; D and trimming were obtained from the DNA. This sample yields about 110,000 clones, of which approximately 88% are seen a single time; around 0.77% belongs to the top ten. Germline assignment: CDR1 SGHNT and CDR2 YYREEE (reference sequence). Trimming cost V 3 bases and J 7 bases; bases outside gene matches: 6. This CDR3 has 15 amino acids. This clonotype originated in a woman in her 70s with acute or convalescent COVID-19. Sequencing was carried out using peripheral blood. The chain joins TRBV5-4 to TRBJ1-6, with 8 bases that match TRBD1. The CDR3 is CASSSGQGLNSPLHF. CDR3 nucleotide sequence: TGTGCCAGCAGCTCCGGACAGGGACTCAATTCACCCCTCCACTTT.